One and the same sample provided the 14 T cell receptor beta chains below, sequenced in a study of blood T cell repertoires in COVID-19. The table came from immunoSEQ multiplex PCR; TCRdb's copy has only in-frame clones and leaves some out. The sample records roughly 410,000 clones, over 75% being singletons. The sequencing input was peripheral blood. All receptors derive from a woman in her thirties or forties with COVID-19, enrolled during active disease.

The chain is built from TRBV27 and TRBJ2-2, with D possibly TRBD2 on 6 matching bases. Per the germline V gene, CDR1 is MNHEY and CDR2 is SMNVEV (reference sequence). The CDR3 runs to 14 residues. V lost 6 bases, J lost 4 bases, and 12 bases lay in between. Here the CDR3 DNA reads TGTGCCAGCAGCTTACCGGGAGTCACCGGGGAGCTGTTTTTT. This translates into CASSLPGVTGELFF.

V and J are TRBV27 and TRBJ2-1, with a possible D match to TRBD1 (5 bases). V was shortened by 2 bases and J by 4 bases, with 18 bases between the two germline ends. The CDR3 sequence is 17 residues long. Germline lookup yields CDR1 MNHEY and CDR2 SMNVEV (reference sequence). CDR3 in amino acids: CASSLMGSRVLYNEQFF. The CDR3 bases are TGTGCCAGCAGTTTAATGGGTTCCAGGGTGCTATACAATGAGCAGTTCTTC.

CDR3 nucleotide sequence: TGTGCCAGCAGTTTATCGGGCGGGGGGTTGGGCTATGGCTACACCTTC. As protein: CASSLSGGGLGYGYTF. J is TRBJ1-2 and V is TRBV27; a possible D gene is TRBD1 (5 bases). CDR1 is MNHEY, CDR2 SMNVEV, per germline (reference sequence). The V end was cut by 0 bases, the J end by 4 bases, with 15 bases between. The CDR3 contains 16 residues.

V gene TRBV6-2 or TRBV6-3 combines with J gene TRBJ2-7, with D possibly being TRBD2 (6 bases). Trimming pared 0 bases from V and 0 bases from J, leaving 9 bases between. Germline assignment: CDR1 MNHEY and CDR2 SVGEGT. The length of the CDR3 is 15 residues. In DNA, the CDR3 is TGTGCCAGCAGTTACTCTGCGGGAAGCTCCTACGAGCAGTACTTC. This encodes CASSYSAGSSYEQYF.

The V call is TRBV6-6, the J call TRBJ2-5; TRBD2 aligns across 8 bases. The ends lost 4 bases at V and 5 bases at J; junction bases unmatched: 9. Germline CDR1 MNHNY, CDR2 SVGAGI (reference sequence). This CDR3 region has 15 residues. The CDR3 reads CASSFSSGGLETQYF. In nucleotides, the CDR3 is TGTGCCAGCAGTTTTAGCAGCGGGGGTTTGGAGACCCAGTACTTC.

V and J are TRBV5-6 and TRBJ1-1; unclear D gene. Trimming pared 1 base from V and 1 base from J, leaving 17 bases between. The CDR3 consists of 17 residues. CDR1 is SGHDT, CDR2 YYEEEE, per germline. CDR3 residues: CASSLFGFGVQNTEAFF. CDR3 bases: TGTGCCAGCAGCTTGTTTGGCTTCGGGGTCCAGAACACTGAAGCTTTCTTT. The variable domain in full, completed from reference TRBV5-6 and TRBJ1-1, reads DAGVTQSPTHLIKTRGQQVTLRCSPKSGHDTVSWYQQALGQGPQFIFQYYEEEERQRGNFPDRFSGHQFPNYSSELNVNALLLGDSALYLCASSLFGFGVQNTEAFFGQGTRLTVV.

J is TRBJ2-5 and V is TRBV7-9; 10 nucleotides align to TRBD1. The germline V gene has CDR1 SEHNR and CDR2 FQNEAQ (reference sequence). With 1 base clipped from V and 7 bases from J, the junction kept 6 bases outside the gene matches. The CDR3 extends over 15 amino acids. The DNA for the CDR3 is TGTGCCAGCAGCTTAGAGACAGGGGGCGGTCTGACCCAGTACTTC. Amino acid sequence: CASSLETGGGLTQYF.

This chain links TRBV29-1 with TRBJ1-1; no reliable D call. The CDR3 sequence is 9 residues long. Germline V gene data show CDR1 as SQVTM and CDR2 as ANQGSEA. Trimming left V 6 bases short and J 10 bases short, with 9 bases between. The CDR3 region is CSVEGLAFF. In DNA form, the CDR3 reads TGCAGCGTAGAGGGTTTAGCTTTCTTT.

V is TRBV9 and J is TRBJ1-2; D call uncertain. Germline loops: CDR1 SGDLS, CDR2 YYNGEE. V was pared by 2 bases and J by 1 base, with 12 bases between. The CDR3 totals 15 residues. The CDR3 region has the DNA TGTGCCAGCAGCGTCAACCAGAACAGTAACTATGGCTACACCTTC. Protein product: CASSVNQNSNYGYTF.

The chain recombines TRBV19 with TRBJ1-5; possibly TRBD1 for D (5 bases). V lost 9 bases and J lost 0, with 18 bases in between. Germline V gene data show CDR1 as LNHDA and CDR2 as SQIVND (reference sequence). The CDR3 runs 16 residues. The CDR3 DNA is TGTGCCAGCAAGGACAATCCCAACCGTAGCAATCAGCCCCAGCATTTT. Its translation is CASKDNPNRSNQPQHF.

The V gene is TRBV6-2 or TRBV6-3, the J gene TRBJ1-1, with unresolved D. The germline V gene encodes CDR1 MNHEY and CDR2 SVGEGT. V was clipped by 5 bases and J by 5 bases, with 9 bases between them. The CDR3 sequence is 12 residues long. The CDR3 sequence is CASSTRRTEAFF. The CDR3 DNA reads TGTGCCAGCAGTACAAGGAGAACTGAAGCTTTCTTT.

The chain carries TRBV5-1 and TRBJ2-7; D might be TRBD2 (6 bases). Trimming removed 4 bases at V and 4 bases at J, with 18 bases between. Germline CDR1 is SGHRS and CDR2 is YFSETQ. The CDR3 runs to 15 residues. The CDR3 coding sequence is TGCGCCAGCAGCGACCGCGGGAACCCTATTTACGAGCAGTACTTC. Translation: CASSDRGNPIYEQYF.

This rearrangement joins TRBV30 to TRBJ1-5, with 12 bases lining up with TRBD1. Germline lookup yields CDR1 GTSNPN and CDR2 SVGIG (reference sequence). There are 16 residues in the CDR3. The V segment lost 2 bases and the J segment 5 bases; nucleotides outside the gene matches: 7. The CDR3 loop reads CAWSPPGTGGYQPQHF. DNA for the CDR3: TGTGCCTGGAGTCCCCCCGGGACAGGGGGCTATCAGCCCCAGCATTTT.

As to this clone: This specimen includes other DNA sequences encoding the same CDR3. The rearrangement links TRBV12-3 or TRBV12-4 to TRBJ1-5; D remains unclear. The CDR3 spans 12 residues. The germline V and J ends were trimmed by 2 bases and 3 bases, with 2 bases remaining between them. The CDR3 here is CASSLYNQPQHF. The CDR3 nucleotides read TGTGCCAGCAGTTTATACAATCAGCCCCAGCATTTT.